The rows below give T cell receptor beta chains drawn from one sample of a study of early T cells in non-severe SARS-CoV-2 infection. TCRdb used MiXCR to reprocess the 5' RACE reads, holding one entry per CDR3 protein. The data hold 53,000 or so distinct CDR3 sequences, with 12% observed a single time. Here the sequenced sample was whole blood, taken at baseline. These receptors were taken from an adult who was a healthcare worker with PCR-confirmed SARS-CoV-2 infection or an uninfected control (not recorded which). CDR3s include the opening cysteine and the closing phenylalanine or tryptophan. Each record gives: D gene, CDR3 length, V gene, J gene, clone size, CDR3 protein, CDR3 DNA. D genes are given only for firm matches. Size values are once, few and many counts, or a class for expanded clones, and some rows have none.

.	14	TRBV20-1	TRBJ1-1	.	CSARSEDVDRGAFF	TGCAGTGCTAGGTCAGAAGATGTGGACCGTGGAGCTTTCTTT
.	17	TRBV5-5	TRBJ2-2	.	CASSLVVQGGDTGELFF	TGTGCCAGCAGCTTGGTGGTGCAGGGTGGTGACACCGGGGAGCTGTTTTTT
TRBD1	17	TRBV19	TRBJ2-6	.	CASRMTGSPSGANVLTF	TGTGCCAGTCGAATGACAGGGTCCCCCTCTGGGGCCAACGTCCTGACTTTC
.	13	TRBV29-1	TRBJ1-1	few	CSVDRGTPTGAFF	TGCAGCGTTGATCGAGGGACACCCACCGGAGCTTTCTTT
.	15	TRBV27	TRBJ2-5	.	CASSSLLGAGETQYF	TGTGCCAGCAGTTCCCTCCTGGGGGCGGGGGAGACCCAGTACTTC
.	13	TRBV5-1	TRBJ1-6	.	CASSLAGNSPLHF	TGCGCCAGCAGCTTGGCGGGGAATTCACCCCTCCACTTT
.	11	TRBV28	TRBJ2-7	many	CASSPYYEQYF	TGTGCCAGCAGCCCTTACTACGAGCAGTACTTC
.	15	TRBV4-3	TRBJ2-7	few	CASSPAQGLSYEQYF	TGCGCCAGCAGCCCAGCCCAGGGACTCTCCTACGAGCAGTACTTC
TRBD2	14	TRBV6-2/TRBV6-3	TRBJ2-1	few	CASIGASGLNEQFF	TGTGCCAGCATAGGGGCTAGCGGCCTCAATGAGCAGTTCTTC
.	13	TRBV24-1	TRBJ2-3	many	CATTDSNTDTQYF	TGTGCCACCACGGACTCCAACACAGATACGCAGTATTTT